A selection of T cell receptor beta chains follows, all from one sample in a study of CD8 T cells in ankylosing spondylitis. TCRdb recomputed calls from the 5' RACE reads with MiXCR, one row per CDR3 protein. Of about 360,000 distinct CDR3 sequences listed, roughly 20% are singletons. Sequences were obtained from blood, either unsorted or a sorted T cell fraction (not recorded which). Source of these receptors: a male donor with ankylosing spondylitis or in good health (not recorded which). Both conserved end residues are part of each CDR3. D genes are given only for firm matches. Rows give clone size only sometimes, using once, few, many, or a class for an expanded clone.

j_call clone_size d_call v_call cdr3_aa cdr3_nt
TRBJ2-7 - - TRBV2 CASSSTDFSYEQYF TGTGCCAGCAGTTCGACAGACTTCTCCTACGAGCAGTACTTC
TRBJ2-5 many - TRBV7-9 CASSLGPQETQYF TGTGCCAGCAGTTTAGGGCCCCAAGAGACCCAGTACTTC
TRBJ2-5 - - TRBV20-1 CSARERGGYETQYF TGCAGTGCGCGAGAAAGGGGGGGCTATGAGACCCAGTACTTC
TRBJ2-7 - - TRBV4-1 CASSQVIGGYEQYF TGCGCCAGCAGCCAAGTAATAGGGGGCTACGAGCAGTACTTC
TRBJ2-2 - - TRBV9 CASSDRGPPNTGELFF TGTGCCAGCAGCGACCGAGGACCACCGAACACCGGGGAGCTGTTTTTT
TRBJ2-2 few - TRBV29-1 CSVEQHAGGELFF TGCAGCGTTGAACAGCATGCTGGCGGGGAGCTGTTTTTT
TRBJ1-6 - - TRBV9 CASSVGRPNSPLHF TGTGCCAGCAGCGTAGGACGGCCAAATTCACCCCTCCACTTT
TRBJ2-5 - - TRBV18 CASSPFRQSWHQETQYF TGTGCCAGCTCACCATTTCGACAGTCCTGGCACCAAGAGACCCAGTACTTC
TRBJ2-1 few - TRBV21-1 CATPNFNEQFF TGTGCCACCCCGAATTTCAATGAGCAGTTCTTC
TRBJ2-7 - TRBD1 TRBV27 CASSIYLTGGHEQYF TGTGCCAGCAGCATTTACCTTACAGGGGGACACGAGCAGTACTTC
TRBJ2-3 - - TRBV27 CASSWTNAADTQYF TGTGCCAGCAGTTGGACTAATGCAGCAGATACGCAGTATTTT
TRBJ1-1 few TRBD1 TRBV7-9 CASSPPKERQGLAAFF TGTGCCAGCAGCCCCCCAAAAGAAAGACAGGGATTAGCAGCTTTCTTT
TRBJ2-1 many - TRBV29-1 CSVDRGDYNEQFF TGCAGCGTTGACAGGGGCGACTACAATGAGCAGTTCTTC
TRBJ2-3 - TRBD2 TRBV7-9 CASSLLSAGGYTDTQYF TGTGCCAGCAGCCTCCTCTCCGCGGGGGGCTACACAGATACGCAGTATTTT
TRBJ2-7 many - TRBV3-1 CASSQDIQGGRQYF TGTGCCAGCAGCCAAGATATCCAGGGAGGAAGGCAGTACTTC
TRBJ2-7 - TRBD1 TRBV10-3 CAISGTVTSYEQYF TGTGCCATCAGCGGGACAGTCACCTCCTACGAGCAGTACTTC
TRBJ2-1 many - TRBV5-5 CASSLGESSYNEQFF TGTGCCAGCAGCTTGGGGGAAAGCTCCTACAATGAGCAGTTCTTC
TRBJ1-6 - TRBD1 TRBV6-2/TRBV6-3 CASSYREGAGSPLHF TGTGCCAGCAGTTACCGGGAGGGGGCAGGTTCACCCCTCCACTTT
TRBJ2-3 - - TRBV9 CASSVATLGTDTQYF TGTGCCAGCAGCGTAGCTACATTGGGGACAGATACGCAGTATTTT
TRBJ2-7 - TRBD1 TRBV4-2 CASSQGTGESYEQYF TGTGCCAGCAGCCAGGGGACAGGGGAGTCCTACGAGCAGTACTTC
TRBJ2-2 few TRBD1 TRBV12-3/TRBV12-4 CASSFGTGPTGELFF TGTGCCAGCAGCTTCGGGACAGGCCCTACCGGGGAGCTGTTTTTT
TRBJ2-7 - - TRBV12-3/TRBV12-4 CASSPGAGAYYEQYF TGTGCCAGCAGTCCAGGCGCGGGGGCCTACTACGAGCAGTACTTC
TRBJ2-5 - - TRBV5-1 CASSSYHTTGETQYF TGCGCCAGCAGCTCCTATCACACAACGGGAGAGACCCAGTACTTC
TRBJ2-3 few TRBD2 TRBV28 CASSHPRRGITDTQYF TGTGCCAGCAGTCACCCTAGGCGGGGGATCACAGATACGCAGTATTTT
TRBJ1-2 - - TRBV2 CASSAGNNYGYTF TGTGCCAGCAGTGCGGGTAACAACTATGGCTACACCTTC
TRBJ2-3 few - TRBV7-6 CASSQKWADTQYF TGTGCCAGCAGCCAAAAGTGGGCGGATACGCAGTATTTT
TRBJ2-3 - TRBD2 TRBV10-1 CASSGREGADTQYF TGCGCCAGCAGCGGGAGGGAGGGAGCAGATACGCAGTATTTT
TRBJ2-3 - TRBD2 TRBV5-5 CASSLPTSEWDTQYF TGTGCCAGCAGCTTGCCGACTAGCGAGTGGGATACGCAGTATTTT
TRBJ2-2 - TRBD1 TRBV7-9 CASSPRTGEDTGELFF TGTGCCAGCAGCCCCAGGACAGGGGAGGACACCGGGGAGCTGTTTTTT
TRBJ2-5 few TRBD1 TRBV2 CATLVEGTDKETQYF TGTGCCACCCTGGTGGAAGGGACAGATAAAGAGACCCAGTACTTC
TRBJ2-7 - - TRBV13 CASSRRDEQYF TGTGCCAGCAGCCGCAGGGACGAGCAGTACTTC
TRBJ2-5 once TRBD2 TRBV28 CASSLLLAGKTQYF TGTGCCAGCAGTCTCTTACTAGCGGGGAAGACCCAGTACTTC
TRBJ2-1 - TRBD2 TRBV11-2 CASSAGTSGFYEQFF TGTGCCAGCAGTGCCGGGACTAGCGGGTTCTATGAGCAGTTCTTC
TRBJ2-1 few TRBD2 TRBV4-1 CASSQVTGGFDEQFF TGCGCCAGCAGCCAAGTGACGGGGGGGTTCGATGAGCAGTTCTTC
TRBJ1-5 - TRBD1 TRBV7-8 CASSPGTGGIQPQHF TGTGCCAGCAGCCCGGGGACAGGGGGTATTCAGCCCCAGCATTTT
TRBJ2-1 - TRBD2 TRBV4-1 CASSPGTRGGYEQFF TGCGCCAGCAGCCCCGGGACTAGAGGCGGTTATGAGCAGTTCTTC
TRBJ1-1 - - TRBV5-1 CASSPWSQGSTEAFF TGCGCCAGCAGCCCTTGGAGCCAGGGGAGTACTGAAGCTTTCTTT
TRBJ1-1 many - TRBV12-3/TRBV12-4 CASTSGEGAEAFF TGTGCCAGCACTTCCGGGGAGGGGGCTGAAGCTTTCTTT
TRBJ2-3 few TRBD2 TRBV7-9 CASSLGSGEVTDTQYF TGTGCCAGCAGCTTAGGCAGCGGGGAAGTCACAGATACGCAGTATTTT
TRBJ2-1 - TRBD2 TRBV6-2/TRBV6-3 CASSSNVPGGGTLKYNEQFF TGTGCCAGCAGTTCTAACGTCCCGGGCGGGGGGACCTTAAAGTACAATGAGCAGTTCTTC
TRBJ2-5 few - TRBV7-8 CASSSPSGASQETQYF TGTGCCAGCAGCTCCCCCTCCGGGGCGTCTCAAGAGACCCAGTACTTC
TRBJ2-1 few - TRBV18 CASSPGTLSSYNEQFF TGTGCCAGCTCACCAGGGACTTTAAGCTCCTACAATGAGCAGTTCTTC
TRBJ2-6 - - TRBV27 CASSYLSRDNSGANVLTF TGTGCCAGCAGCTACCTAAGTAGGGACAACTCTGGGGCCAACGTCCTGACTTTC
TRBJ2-1 - TRBD2 TRBV12-3/TRBV12-4 CASSLGGVEQFF TGTGCCAGCTCCCTCGGGGGGGTAGAGCAGTTCTTC
TRBJ1-3 few - TRBV9 CASSVAGDLISGNTIYF TGTGCCAGCAGCGTAGCCGGGGATCTGATCTCTGGAAACACCATATATTTT
TRBJ2-7 - - TRBV12-3/TRBV12-4 CASSSRRAEQYF TGTGCCAGCAGTTCTCGTCGGGCCGAGCAGTACTTC
TRBJ2-7 - - TRBV29-1 CSVESVDSYEQYF TGCAGCGTTGAATCAGTGGACTCCTACGAGCAGTACTTC
TRBJ2-7 - TRBD1 TRBV7-9 CASSHRDRVDEQYF TGTGCCAGCAGCCACCGGGACAGGGTCGACGAGCAGTACTTC
TRBJ2-3 - - TRBV6-1 CARRGRGSTDTQYF TGTGCCCGCCGCGGCAGGGGTAGCACAGATACGCAGTATTTT
TRBJ2-4 many - TRBV20-1 CSARRGEFNIQYF TGCAGTGCTAGAAGGGGCGAATTTAACATTCAGTACTTC
TRBJ2-1 many - TRBV5-5 CASKSSYNEQFF TGTGCCAGCAAGTCCTCCTACAATGAGCAGTTCTTC
TRBJ2-1 few - TRBV7-9 CASSSPGGDEQFF TGTGCCAGCAGCTCCCCGGGGGGCGATGAGCAGTTCTTC